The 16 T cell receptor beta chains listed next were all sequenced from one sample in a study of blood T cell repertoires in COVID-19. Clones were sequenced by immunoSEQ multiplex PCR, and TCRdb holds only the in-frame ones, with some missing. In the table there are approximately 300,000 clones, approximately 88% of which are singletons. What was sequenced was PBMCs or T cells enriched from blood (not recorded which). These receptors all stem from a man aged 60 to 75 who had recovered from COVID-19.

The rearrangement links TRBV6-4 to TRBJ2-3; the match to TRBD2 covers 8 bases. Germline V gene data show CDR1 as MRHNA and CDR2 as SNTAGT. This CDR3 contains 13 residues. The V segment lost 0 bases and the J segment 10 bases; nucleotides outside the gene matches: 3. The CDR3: CASSDSLTSAQYF. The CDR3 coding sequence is TGTGCCAGCAGTGACTCTTTGACTAGCGCGCAGTATTTT.

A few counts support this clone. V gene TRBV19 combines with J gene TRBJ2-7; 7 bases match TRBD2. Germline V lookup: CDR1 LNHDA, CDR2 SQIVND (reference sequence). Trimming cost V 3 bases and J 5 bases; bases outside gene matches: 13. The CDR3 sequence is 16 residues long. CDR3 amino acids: CASSMNRREAGNEQYF. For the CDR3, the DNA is TGTGCCAGTAGTATGAATCGTCGGGAGGCCGGTAACGAGCAGTACTTC.

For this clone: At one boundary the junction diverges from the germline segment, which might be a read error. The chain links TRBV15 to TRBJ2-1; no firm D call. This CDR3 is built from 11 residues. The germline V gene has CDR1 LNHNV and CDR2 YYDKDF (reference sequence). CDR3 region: CATSRGQASLF. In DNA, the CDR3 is TGTGCCACCAGCAGAGGCCAGGCCTCTCTCTTC.

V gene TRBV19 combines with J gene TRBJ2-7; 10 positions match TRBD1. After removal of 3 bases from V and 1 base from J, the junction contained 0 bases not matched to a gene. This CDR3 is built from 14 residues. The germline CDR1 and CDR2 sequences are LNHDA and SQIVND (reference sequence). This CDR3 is CASSMGQGSYEQYF. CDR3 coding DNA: TGTGCCAGTAGTATGGGACAGGGGTCCTACGAGCAGTACTTC.

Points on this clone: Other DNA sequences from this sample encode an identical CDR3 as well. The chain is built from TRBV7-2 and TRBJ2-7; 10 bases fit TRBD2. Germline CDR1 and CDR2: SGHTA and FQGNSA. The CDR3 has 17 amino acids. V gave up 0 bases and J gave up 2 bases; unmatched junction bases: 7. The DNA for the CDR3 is TGTGCCAGCAGCTTAGCTGGGACCAGCGGGAGGGCCTACGAGCAGTACTTC. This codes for CASSLAGTSGRAYEQYF.

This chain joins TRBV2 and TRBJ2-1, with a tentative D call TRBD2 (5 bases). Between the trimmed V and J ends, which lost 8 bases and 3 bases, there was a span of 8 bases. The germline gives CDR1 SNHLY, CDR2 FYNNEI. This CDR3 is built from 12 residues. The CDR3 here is CASLLVYNEQFF. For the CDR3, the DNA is TGTGCCAGCTTACTAGTCTACAATGAGCAGTTCTTC.

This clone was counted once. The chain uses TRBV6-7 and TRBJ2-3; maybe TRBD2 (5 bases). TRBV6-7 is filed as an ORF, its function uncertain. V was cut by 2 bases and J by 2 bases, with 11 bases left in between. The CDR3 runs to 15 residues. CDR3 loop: CASSYKGDTTDTQYF. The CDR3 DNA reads TGTGCCAGCAGTTACAAGGGAGATACCACAGATACGCAGTATTTT.

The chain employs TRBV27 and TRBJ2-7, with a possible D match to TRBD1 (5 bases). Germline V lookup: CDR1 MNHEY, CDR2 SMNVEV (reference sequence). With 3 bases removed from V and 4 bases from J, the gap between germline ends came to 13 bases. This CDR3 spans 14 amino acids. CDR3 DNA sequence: TGTGCCAGCAGTTTTGATGGGGCCTATTACGAGCAGTACTTC. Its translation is CASSFDGAYYEQYF.

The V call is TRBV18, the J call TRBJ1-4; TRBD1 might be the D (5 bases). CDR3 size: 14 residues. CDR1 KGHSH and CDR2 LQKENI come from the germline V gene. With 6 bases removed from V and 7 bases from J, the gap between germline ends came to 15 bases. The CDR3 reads CASSLQGTIEKLFF. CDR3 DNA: TGTGCCAGCTCTTTGCAGGGTACCATTGAAAAACTGTTTTTT.

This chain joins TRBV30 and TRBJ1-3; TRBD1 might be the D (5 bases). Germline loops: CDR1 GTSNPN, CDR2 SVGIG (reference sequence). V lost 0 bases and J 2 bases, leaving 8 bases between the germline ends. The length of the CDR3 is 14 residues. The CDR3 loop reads CAWSVPRAGNTIYF. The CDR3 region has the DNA TGTGCCTGGAGTGTACCCAGGGCTGGAAACACCATATATTTT. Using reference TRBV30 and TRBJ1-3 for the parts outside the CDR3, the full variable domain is SQTIHQWPATLVQPVGSPLSLECTVEGTSNPNLYWYRQAAGRGLQLLFYSVGIGQISSEVPQNLSASRPQDRQFILSSKKLLLSDSGFYLCAWSVPRAGNTIYFGEGSWLTVV.

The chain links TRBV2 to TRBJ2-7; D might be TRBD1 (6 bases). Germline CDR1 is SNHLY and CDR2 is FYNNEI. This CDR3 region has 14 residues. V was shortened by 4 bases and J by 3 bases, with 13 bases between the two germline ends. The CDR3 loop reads CASSVNRVSYEQYF. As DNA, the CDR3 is TGTGCCAGCAGTGTAAACAGGGTCAGCTACGAGCAGTACTTC. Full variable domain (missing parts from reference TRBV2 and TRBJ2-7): EPEVTQTPSHQVTQMGQEVILRCVPISNHLYFYWYRQILGQKVEFLVSFYNNEISEKSEIFDDQFSVERPDGSNFTLKIRSTKLEDSAMYFCASSVNRVSYEQYFGPGTRLTVT.

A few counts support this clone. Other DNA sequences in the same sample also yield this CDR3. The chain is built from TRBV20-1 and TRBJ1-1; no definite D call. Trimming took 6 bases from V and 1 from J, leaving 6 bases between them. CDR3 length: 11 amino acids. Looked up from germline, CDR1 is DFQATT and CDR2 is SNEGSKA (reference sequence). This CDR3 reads CSAPENTEAFF. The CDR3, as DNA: TGCAGTGCGCCAGAGAACACTGAAGCTTTCTTT.

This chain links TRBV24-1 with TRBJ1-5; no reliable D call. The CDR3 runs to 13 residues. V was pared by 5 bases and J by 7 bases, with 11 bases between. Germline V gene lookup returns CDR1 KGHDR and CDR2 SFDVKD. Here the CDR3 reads CATSVEGWQPQHF. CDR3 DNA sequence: TGTGCCACCAGTGTAGAGGGCTGGCAGCCCCAGCATTTT.

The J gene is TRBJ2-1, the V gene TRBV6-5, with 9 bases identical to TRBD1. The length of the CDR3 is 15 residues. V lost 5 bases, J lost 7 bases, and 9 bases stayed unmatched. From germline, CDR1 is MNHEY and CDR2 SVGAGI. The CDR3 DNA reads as TGTGCCAGCAGTCTCCGGGACAGGGCAGGGAATGAGCAGTTCTTC. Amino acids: CASSLRDRAGNEQFF.

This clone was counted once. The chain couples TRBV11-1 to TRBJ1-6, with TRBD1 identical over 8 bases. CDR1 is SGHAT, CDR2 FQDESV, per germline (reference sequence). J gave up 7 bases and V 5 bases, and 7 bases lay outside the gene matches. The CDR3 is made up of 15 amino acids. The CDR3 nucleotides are TGTGCCAGCAGCGCCAGGGGGCCGAGAAATTCACCCCTCCACTTT. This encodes CASSARGPRNSPLHF.

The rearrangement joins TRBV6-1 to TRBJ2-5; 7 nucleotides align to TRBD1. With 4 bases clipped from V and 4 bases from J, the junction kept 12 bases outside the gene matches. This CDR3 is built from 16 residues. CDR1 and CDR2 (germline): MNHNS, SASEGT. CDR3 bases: TGTGCCAGCAGTGCTACCCCGACAGGGAGCCGAGAGACCCAGTACTTC. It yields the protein CASSATPTGSRETQYF.